Below, one T cell receptor (beta chain) is given with its context. No antigen is known for it. Per-base quality was not reported, and no clone a single base away is much larger than it. TCRbeta CDR3 regions were amplified from genomic DNA by means of the immunoSEQ Assay, a bias-controlled multiplex PCR. Under the source paper's analysis protocol: The number of nucleated cells in each sample was estimated by amplification of reference gene primers within the assay. Sequence reads were collapsed and filtered to measure the absolute abundance of every unique TCRbeta CDR3 rearrangement. For each sample, productive Simpson clonality was calculated as the square root of Simpson's diversity index over productive rearrangements. TCRdb's version of the immuneACCESS table is confined to in-frame rearrangements and falls short of the full clone set. An unresolved V gene accounts for under half of the shortfall where checked; the remainder is of unknown origin. V, J and clone size reflect that table, while D and trimming were determined from the DNA. In this sample the table shows about 240,000 clones, approximately 86% of which occur a single time. The ten largest account for 2.5% to 3.5% of the sample.

Participants in the prospective study were enrolled through a virtual design, were aged 18 to 89 years, and lived in approximately 24 United States geographic areas. Cohort assignment in the prospective study relied on participant-reported clinical history from a screening survey and a study questionnaire. In the prospective study, whole blood, serum and a nasopharyngeal or oropharyngeal swab were collected from each participant by mobile phlebotomists. Participants in the prospective study had the option to provide additional blood draws and questionnaires over a roughly two-month period. Prospective study blood samples were shipped either frozen or at room temperature before DNA extraction. The sample belongs to a study of blood T cell repertoires in COVID-19 (TCRdb year 2020). Regarding the study in general: Samples covering the acute and convalescent phases of COVID-19 were provided by collaborators in the United States, Italy and Spain. HLA class I and class II types, where available, came from metadata supplied by the sample provider rather than from assay-based typing. The prospective study material was composed of cDNA or gDNA derived from T cells, B-cell-depleted T cells, or PBMCs. The sample metadata nearly always contained a de-identified subject ID, COVID-19 status, age in years and sex. Subjects who had been exposed to COVID-19, were actively infected with it, or had recovered from it provided the deeply sampled blood TCRbeta repertoires that made up the dataset. A freely available public database, intended as a resource for researchers studying the immune response to SARS-CoV-2, is where the repertoires were released. Samples were obtained from the ongoing ImmuneRACE study (first 160 participants) and from about 1,300 subjects provided by 6 global collaborators.

Spanning cysteine to phenylalanine, the CDR3 consists of 12 amino acids. The sequence is cut down to CDR3 DNA, 36 bases in frame from base 1. The germline V gene sets CDR1 to MNHEY and CDR2 to SVGAGI. Cut back by 10 bases and 9 bases, the V and J ends lie 16 bases apart. The study at large found these results: Clinical and demographic metadata were provided uncurated, with the amount varying by source and participant.

Sequences were obtained from PBMCs or T cells enriched from blood (not recorded which). This chain joins TRBV6-5 to TRBJ2-1; 5 matching bases give a weak D call of TRBD2. This TCR was recovered from a woman aged 40-49 years with acute COVID-19. The DNA sequence reads TGTGCCACCGAGGGCCCGGGGAGTGAGCAGTTCTTC. Its protein reads: CATEGPGSEQFF.